This T cell receptor beta chain was recovered during a study of blood T cell repertoires in COVID-19. Study summary: Some COVID-19 samples were acute and others convalescent; all came from the United States, Italy and Spain. The analysed material was cDNA or gDNA that came from T cells, B-cell-depleted T cells, or PBMCs.

Authors' data handling: Researchers report that nucleated cell counts were estimated from reference gene primer amplification. Profiling relied on immunoSEQ multiplex PCR, and the TCRdb table lists in-frame clones only, not all of them. The DNA was the basis for D and trimming; V, J and clone size are from that table. This table has tens of thousands of clones, 85% to 95% appearing once. This CDR3 is 13 amino acids long. The V end lost 3 bases, the J end lost 1 base, and 4 bases lay between the germline ends. Germline V gene sequence: CDR1 LNHDA, CDR2 SQIVND (reference sequence). Sequencing was done on a sample of peripheral blood. The chain couples TRBV19 to TRBJ1-3; D is ambiguous. The TCR was taken from a woman aged 55-70 years with active COVID-19. The CDR3 spells CASSMSSGNTIYF. Here the CDR3 DNA reads TGTGCCAGTAGTATGAGTTCTGGAAACACCATATATTTT.